The 28 T cell receptor beta chains below come from one sample, sequenced in a study of T cell repertoires in cytomegalovirus infection. Each CDR3 protein gets one entry after TCRdb re-called the reads with MiXCR. Here the sample spans more than 150,000 distinct CDR3 sequences, about 21% being singletons. The sample consisted of PBMCs. These receptor sequences come from a human donor in good health (CMV status not recorded). Some clones in this sample may be carry-over from other donors' samples.

This clonotype has more than one count but fewer than ten. V and J are TRBV27 and TRBJ1-2; 11 bases agree with TRBD1. The CDR3 is 14 residues long. V was pared by 3 bases and J by 7 bases, with 4 bases of the junction left unmatched. Germline lookup yields CDR1 MNHEY and CDR2 SMNVEV (reference sequence). The CDR3 reads CASSFGQGAFGYTF. The DNA of the CDR3 is TGTGCCAGCAGTTTCGGACAGGGGGCATTTGGCTACACCTTC.

The rearrangement joins TRBV7-8 to TRBJ2-2; D is unclear. Germline V lookup: CDR1 SGHVS, CDR2 FQNEAQ. V was shortened by 6 bases and J by 9 bases, with 11 bases between the two germline ends. This CDR3 has 12 amino acids. The CDR3: CASSEPPRELFF. The CDR3 DNA is TGTGCCAGCAGTGAGCCGCCCCGGGAGCTGTTTTTT.

The sample holds a few counts of this clonotype. The chain joins TRBV29-1 to TRBJ1-5, with 10 bases fitting TRBD1. CDR1 SQVTM and CDR2 ANQGSEA come from the germline V gene. V lost 7 bases, J lost 6 bases, and 3 bases stayed unmatched. This CDR3 is 12 amino acids long. CDR3 sequence (DNA): TGCAGCGCCCGGACAGGGGGTCAGCCCCAGCATTTT. Its protein is CSARTGGQPQHF.

The chain uses TRBV4-2 and TRBJ2-2; tentatively, D is TRBD2 (5 bases). The V gene lost 1 base and the J gene lost 6 bases, with 12 bases spanning the gap. Germline V lookup: CDR1 LGHNA, CDR2 YNFKEQ. The CDR3 has 15 residues. The CDR3 protein is CASSQVFGVAGELFF. The CDR3 region has the DNA TGTGCCAGCAGCCAAGTTTTCGGGGTTGCCGGGGAGCTGTTTTTT.

The chain carries TRBV2 and TRBJ2-7, with 8 positions matching TRBD1. The germline gives CDR1 SNHLY, CDR2 FYNNEI. The trim removed 5 bases at V and 2 bases at J, leaving 5 bases unmatched. CDR3 length equals 14 residues. The CDR3 here is CASSKDRVTYEQYF. The DNA for the CDR3 is TGTGCCAGCAGTAAGGACAGGGTCACCTACGAGCAGTACTTC.

Only a few counts were recorded for this clonotype. This chain uses TRBV27 with TRBJ1-1; the D is unclear. Trimming left V 6 bases short and J 2 bases short, with 13 bases between. CDR3 length: 14 residues. The germline V gene has CDR1 MNHEY and CDR2 SMNVEV (reference sequence). The CDR3 here is CASSPLAGNTEAFF. Written as DNA, the CDR3 is TGTGCCAGCAGCCCCCTGGCGGGTAACACTGAAGCTTTCTTT.

This clonotype occurred a few times. The rearrangement joins TRBV6-1 to TRBJ1-2; 10 bases map to TRBD1. V dropped 7 bases and J dropped 8; count of bases not matched to a gene: 10. Germline V gene lookup returns CDR1 MNHNS and CDR2 SASEGT. The CDR3 has 14 amino acids. CDR3 coding DNA: TGTGCCAGCATTCGGACAGGGGGTTTTGGAGGCTACACCTTC. Translated, it gives CASIRTGGFGGYTF.

This clonotype has only a few counts. The rearrangement uses TRBV11-3 and TRBJ2-2, with D possibly TRBD2 on 5 matching bases. Germline CDR1 and CDR2: SGHNT and YENEEA. Trimming took off 5 bases at V and 5 bases at J, with 9 bases between the two ends. The CDR3 covers 13 residues. CDR3 coding DNA: TGTGCCAGCAGCAGGCCGGGGACCGGGGAGCTGTTTTTT. Amino acids: CASSRPGTGELFF.

In this sample, this clonotype turned up many times. V is TRBV6-6 and J is TRBJ2-3; 8 bases fit TRBD2. The CDR3 covers 14 residues. Trimming removed 7 bases from V and 6 bases from J; junction bases left unmatched: 9. Looked up from germline, CDR1 is MNHNY and CDR2 is SVGAGI (reference sequence). CDR3 in DNA: TGTGCCAGCACTATAGCGGGGCCGTCGGATACGCAGTATTTT. Amino acid sequence: CASTIAGPSDTQYF.

This clonotype occurred many times. This rearrangement joins TRBV19 to TRBJ1-5, with D possibly TRBD1 on 5 matching bases. Trimming shortened V by 6 bases and J by 0 bases, and 12 bases separated the two germline ends. Germline V gene data show CDR1 as LNHDA and CDR2 as SQIVND (reference sequence). There are 15 residues in the CDR3. CDR3 loop: CASRTDGHSNQPQHF. CDR3 coding DNA: TGTGCCAGTAGAACGGACGGACATAGCAATCAGCCCCAGCATTTT.

This clonotype was observed at least ten times. The chain uses TRBV6-1 and TRBJ1-2; D might be TRBD1 (6 bases). CDR1 and CDR2 from the germline V gene are MNHNS and SASEGT. V was cut by 0 bases and J by 4 bases, with 9 bases left in between. CDR3 length: 14 residues. CDR3: CASSEAWGAYGYTF. CDR3 nucleotides: TGTGCCAGCAGTGAAGCGTGGGGGGCCTATGGCTACACCTTC.

The chain combines TRBV28 with TRBJ2-7, with D unclear. Germline CDR1 reads MDHEN; CDR2 reads SYDVKM. The CDR3 consists of 12 residues. Trimming cost V 6 bases and J 2 bases, with 8 bases left between them. The DNA for the CDR3 is TGTGCCAGCAGCCTTCATACCTACGAGCAGTACTTC. It encodes CASSLHTYEQYF.

V is TRBV20-1 and J is TRBJ1-5; TRBD1 is a possible D gene (6 bases). The CDR3 extends over 16 amino acids. Trimming pared 6 bases from V and 2 bases from J, leaving 20 bases between. Germline CDR1 DFQATT, CDR2 SNEGSKA (reference sequence). The CDR3 spells CSAIKYREGGNQPQHF. The CDR3, as DNA: TGCAGTGCCATTAAGTACAGGGAGGGAGGCAATCAGCCCCAGCATTTT.

This clonotype was recorded at least ten times. The chain employs TRBV7-2 and TRBJ2-3, with D uncertain. Between the trimmed V and J ends, which lost 1 base and 4 bases, there was a span of 9 bases. The CDR3 is 14 amino acids. The germline V gene has CDR1 SGHTA and CDR2 FQGNSA. The CDR3 sequence: CASSLGLPADTQYF. The CDR3 nucleotides are TGTGCCAGCAGCTTAGGTCTTCCCGCAGATACGCAGTATTTT.

This clonotype was recorded a few times. This chain uses TRBV2 with TRBJ1-1; D unresolved. The CDR3 loop spans 15 amino acids. V was shortened by 7 bases and J by 0 bases, with 15 bases between the two germline ends. Per germline, CDR1 SNHLY and CDR2 FYNNEI. The CDR3 nucleotides are TGTGCCAGCATAGATTTGGGATTTTTGAACACTGAAGCTTTCTTT. Translating gives CASIDLGFLNTEAFF. The complete variable domain, with remaining parts taken from reference TRBV2 and TRBJ1-1, reads EPEVTQTPSHQVTQMGQEVILRCVPISNHLYFYWYRQILGQKVEFLVSFYNNEISEKSEIFDDQFSVERPDGSNFTLKIRSTKLEDSAMYFCASIDLGFLNTEAFFGQGTRLTVV.

The V gene is TRBV7-9, the J gene TRBJ2-3, with 10 positions matching TRBD1. This CDR3 comprises 15 residues. The J segment lost 3 bases and the V segment lost 5 bases, leaving 5 bases of the junction unmatched. Germline CDR1 reads SEHNR; CDR2 reads FQNEAQ (reference sequence). The DNA for the CDR3 is TGTGCCAGCAGCCGTCGGGACAGGGGAACAGATACGCAGTATTTT. It is translated as CASSRRDRGTDTQYF.

This clonotype was recorded at least ten times. The chain combines TRBV7-2 with TRBJ1-1; D uncertain. This CDR3 comprises 13 residues. The V gene lost 1 base and the J gene lost 5 bases, with 8 bases spanning the gap. Germline V gene data show CDR1 as SGHTA and CDR2 as FQGNSA. This CDR3 is CASSLGWRTEAFF. CDR3 DNA: TGTGCCAGCAGCTTAGGGTGGAGGACTGAAGCTTTCTTT.

This clonotype was seen once. The genes are TRBV6-2 or TRBV6-3 and TRBJ2-7, with D unresolved. V lost 0 bases and J lost 4, with 7 bases in between. The CDR3 extends over 13 amino acids. The germline V gene encodes CDR1 MNHEY and CDR2 SVGEGT. CDR3 protein: CASSYSRSYEQYF. The CDR3 DNA follows: TGTGCCAGCAGTTACTCTAGGAGTTACGAGCAGTACTTC.

This clonotype was picked up a small number of times. This chain connects TRBV4-3 to TRBJ2-6, with unresolved D. Looked up from germline, CDR1 is LGHNA and CDR2 is YSLEER. The CDR3 spans 17 residues. V lost 0 bases and J 0 bases, leaving 9 bases between the germline ends. CDR3 bases: TGCGCCAGCAGCCAAGATCCGCTGGGCTCTGGGGCCAACGTCCTGACTTTC. Translating it yields CASSQDPLGSGANVLTF.

The V call is TRBV30, the J call TRBJ2-7; possible D gene TRBD1, 5 bases. The CDR3 sequence is 13 residues long. The germline V gene encodes CDR1 GTSNPN and CDR2 SVGIG (reference sequence). The ends were cut back, 2 bases at V and 5 bases at J, with 13 bases in the middle. CDR3 protein: CAWSWQGRDEQYF. For the CDR3, the DNA is TGTGCCTGGAGTTGGCAGGGTCGGGACGAGCAGTACTTC.

The rearrangement uses TRBV12-3 or TRBV12-4 and TRBJ1-5; D not certain. The CDR3 is 15 amino acids. Trimming took 2 bases from V and 7 from J, leaving 15 bases between them. CDR3 coding DNA: TGTGCCAGCAGTTTAATCTCGGGGTCGGGACAGCCCCAGCATTTT. It yields the protein CASSLISGSGQPQHF.

This clonotype was recorded at least ten times. The chain is built from TRBV12-3 or TRBV12-4 and TRBJ2-7; D perhaps matches TRBD2 (5 bases). CDR3 length: 14 residues. V lost 3 bases to trimming and J lost 5 bases, with 14 bases between them. DNA for the CDR3: TGTGCCAGCAGTTTCTGGCGGAGGAAGCACGAGCAGTACTTC. Its translation is CASSFWRRKHEQYF.

This clonotype was observed many times. The V gene is TRBV7-2, the J gene TRBJ2-6; D not resolved. The germline V and J ends were trimmed by 3 bases and 2 bases, with 2 bases remaining between them. Germline V lookup: CDR1 SGHTA, CDR2 FQGNSA. The CDR3 consists of 13 residues. The CDR3 nucleotides read TGTGCCAGCAGCTTGGCTGGGGCCAACGTCCTGACTTTC. It yields the protein CASSLAGANVLTF.

For this clonotype: The germline gene is not matched at one end of the junction; a read error may be the cause. The chain couples TRBV7-2 to TRBJ2-1, with a weak D call TRBD2 (5 bases). Per germline, CDR1 SGHTA and CDR2 FQGNSA. This CDR3 contains 11 residues. CDR3 sequence reads: CASSLGPKAVF. The CDR3 DNA is TGTGCCAGCAGCTTAGGGCCCAAAGCGGTCTTC. The complete variable domain, with remaining parts taken from reference TRBV7-2 and TRBJ2-1, reads GAGVSQSPSNKVTEKGKDVELRCDPISGHTALYWYRQSLGQGLEFLIYFQGNSAPDKSGLPSDRFSAERTGGSVSTLTIQRTQQEDSAVYLCASSLGPKAVFGPGTRLTVL.

With respect to this clonotype: This may be a read error, as it is one base from a much larger clone. The genes are TRBV12-3 or TRBV12-4 and TRBJ1-4; D remains unclear. There are 16 residues in the CDR3. With 3 bases removed from V and 5 bases from J, the gap between germline ends came to 16 bases. The CDR3 DNA follows: TGTGCCAGCAGTTTGGAGACTTCCGGGATGAATGAAAAACTGTTTTTT. Protein sequence: CASSLETSGMNEKLFF.

CDR3 in amino acids: CASSSALAAYNEQFF. The CDR3 DNA sequence: TGTGCCAGCAGTAGCGCCCTAGCGGCCTACAATGAGCAGTTCTTC. V gene TRBV12-3 or TRBV12-4 combines with J gene TRBJ2-1; 7 positions agree with TRBD2. The CDR3 consists of 15 residues. Trimming cost V 5 bases and J 2 bases; bases outside gene matches: 6.

This clonotype has more than one count but fewer than ten. The chain joins TRBV5-1 to TRBJ1-4; no clear D. The germline gives CDR1 SGHRS, CDR2 YFSETQ. The CDR3 spans 16 residues. Trimming cost V 4 bases and J 3 bases, with 16 bases left between them. In DNA, the CDR3 is TGCGCCAGCAGCCTATCGACGGTAGCGGCTAATGAAAAACTGTTTTTT. Protein product: CASSLSTVAANEKLFF.

Details on this clonotype: A much bigger clone sits one base away, suggesting this may be a read error. This chain links TRBV7-2 with TRBJ2-2; D possibly corresponds to TRBD2 (7 bases). This CDR3 has 17 amino acids. CDR1 and CDR2 (germline): SGHTA, FQGNSA. The CDR3 loop reads CASSLGGGGANTVELFF. CDR3 coding DNA: TGTGCCAGCAGCTTAGGGGGGGGCGGGGCGAACACCGTGGAGCTGTTTTTT. Supplemented by reference TRBV7-2 and TRBJ2-2, the full variable domain reads GAGVSQSPSNKVTEKGKDVELRCDPISGHTALYWYRQSLGQGLEFLIYFQGNSAPDKSGLPSDRFSAERTGGSVSTLTIQRTQQEDSAVYLCASSLGGGGANTVELFFGEGSRLTVL.